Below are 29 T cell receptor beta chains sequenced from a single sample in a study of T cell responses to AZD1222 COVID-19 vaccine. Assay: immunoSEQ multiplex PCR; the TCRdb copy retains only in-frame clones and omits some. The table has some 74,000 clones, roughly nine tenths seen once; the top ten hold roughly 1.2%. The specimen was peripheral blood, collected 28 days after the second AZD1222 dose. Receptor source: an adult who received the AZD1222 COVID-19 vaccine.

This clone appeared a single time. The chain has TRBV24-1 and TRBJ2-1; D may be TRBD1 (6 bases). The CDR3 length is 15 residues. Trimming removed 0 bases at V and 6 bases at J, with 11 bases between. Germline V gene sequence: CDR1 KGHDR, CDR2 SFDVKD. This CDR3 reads CATSDLPGGPNEQFF. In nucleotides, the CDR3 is TGTGCCACCAGTGATTTGCCTGGGGGCCCCAATGAGCAGTTCTTC.

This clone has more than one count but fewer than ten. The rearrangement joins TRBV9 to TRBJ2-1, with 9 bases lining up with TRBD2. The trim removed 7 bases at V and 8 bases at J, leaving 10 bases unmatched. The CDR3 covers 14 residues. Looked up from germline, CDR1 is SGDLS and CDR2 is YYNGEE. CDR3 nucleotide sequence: TGTGCCAGCGGATTAGCGGGAGCTTATGATGAGCAGTTCTTC. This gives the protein CASGLAGAYDEQFF.

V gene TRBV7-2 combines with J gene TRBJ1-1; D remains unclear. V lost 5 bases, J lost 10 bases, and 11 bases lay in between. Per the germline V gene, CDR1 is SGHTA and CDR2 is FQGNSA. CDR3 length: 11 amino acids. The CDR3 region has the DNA TGTGCCAGCAGCCGCGATAAGGGAGCTTTCTTT. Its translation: CASSRDKGAFF.

The CDR3 is CASSLAQGQGYTDTQYF. The CDR3 nucleotides read TGTGCCAGCAGCTTAGCCCAGGGACAGGGATACACAGATACGCAGTATTTT. This chain joins TRBV7-3 and TRBJ2-3, with 9 bases lining up with TRBD1. Germline CDR1 and CDR2: SGHTA and FQGTGA. This CDR3 contains 17 residues. V dropped 2 bases and J dropped 2; count of bases not matched to a gene: 8.

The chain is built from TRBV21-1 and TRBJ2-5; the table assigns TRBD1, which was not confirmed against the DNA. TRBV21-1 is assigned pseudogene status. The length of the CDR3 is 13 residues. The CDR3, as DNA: TGTGCCAGCAGCATCGGGACACAAGAGACCCAGTACTTC. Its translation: CASSIGTQETQYF.

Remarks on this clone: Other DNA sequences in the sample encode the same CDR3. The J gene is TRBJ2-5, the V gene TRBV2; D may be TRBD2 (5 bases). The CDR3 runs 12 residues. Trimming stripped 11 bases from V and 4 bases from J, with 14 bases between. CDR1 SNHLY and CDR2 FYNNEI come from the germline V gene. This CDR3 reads CASSVAGETQYF. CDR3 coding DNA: TGTGCCTCCTCCGTGGCGGGAGAGACCCAGTACTTC. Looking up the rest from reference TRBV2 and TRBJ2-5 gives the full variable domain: EPEVTQTPSHQVTQMGQEVILRCVPISNHLYFYWYRQILGQKVEFLVSFYNNEISEKSEIFDDQFSVERPDGSNFTLKIRSTKLEDSAMYFCASSVAGETQYFGPGTRLLVL.

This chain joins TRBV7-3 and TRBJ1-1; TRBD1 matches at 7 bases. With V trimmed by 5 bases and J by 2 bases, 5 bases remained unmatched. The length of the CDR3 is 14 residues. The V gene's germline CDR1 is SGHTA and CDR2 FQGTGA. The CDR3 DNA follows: TGTGCCAGCAGCCCGGGACAGACTAACACTGAAGCTTTCTTT. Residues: CASSPGQTNTEAFF.

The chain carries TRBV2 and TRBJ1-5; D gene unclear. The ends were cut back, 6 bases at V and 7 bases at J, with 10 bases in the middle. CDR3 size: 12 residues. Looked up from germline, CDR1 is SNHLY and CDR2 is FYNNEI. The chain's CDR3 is CASRGYVQPQHF. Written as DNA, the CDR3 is TGTGCCAGCAGAGGGTACGTCCAGCCCCAGCATTTT.

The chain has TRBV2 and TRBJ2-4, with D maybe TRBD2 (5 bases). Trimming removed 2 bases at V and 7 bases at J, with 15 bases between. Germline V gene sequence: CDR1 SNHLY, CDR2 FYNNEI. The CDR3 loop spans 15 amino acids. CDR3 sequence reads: CASSESLLRRNIQYF. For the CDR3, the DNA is TGTGCCAGCAGTGAATCACTACTCCGGAGGAACATTCAGTACTTC.

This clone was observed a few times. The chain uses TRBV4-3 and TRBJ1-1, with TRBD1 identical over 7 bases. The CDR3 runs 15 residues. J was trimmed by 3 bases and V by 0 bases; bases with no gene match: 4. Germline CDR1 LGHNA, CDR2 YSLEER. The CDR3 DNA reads TGCGCCAGCAGCCAAGAGCCCAGGGGGGACACTGAAGCTTTCTTT. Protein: CASSQEPRGDTEAFF.

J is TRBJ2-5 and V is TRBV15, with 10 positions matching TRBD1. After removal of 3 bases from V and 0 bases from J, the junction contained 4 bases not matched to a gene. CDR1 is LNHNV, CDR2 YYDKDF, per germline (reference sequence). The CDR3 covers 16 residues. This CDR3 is CATSSSDRGYQETQYF. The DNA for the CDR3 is TGTGCCACCAGCAGTTCGGACAGGGGGTACCAAGAGACCCAGTACTTC.

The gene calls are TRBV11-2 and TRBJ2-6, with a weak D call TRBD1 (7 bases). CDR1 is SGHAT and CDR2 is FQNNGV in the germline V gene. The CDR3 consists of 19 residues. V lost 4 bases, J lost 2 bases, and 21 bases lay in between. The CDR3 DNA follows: TGTGCCAGCAGCTACAGTTGGAGGGGGCGAAAAGCTGGGGCCAACGTCCTGACTTTC. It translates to CASSYSWRGRKAGANVLTF. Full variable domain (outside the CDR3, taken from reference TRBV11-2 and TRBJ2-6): EAGVAQSPRYKIIEKRQSVAFWCNPISGHATLYWYQQILGQGPKLLIQFQNNGVVDDSQLPKDRFSAERLKGVDSTLKIQPAKLEDSAVYLCASSYSWRGRKAGANVLTFGAGSRLTVL.

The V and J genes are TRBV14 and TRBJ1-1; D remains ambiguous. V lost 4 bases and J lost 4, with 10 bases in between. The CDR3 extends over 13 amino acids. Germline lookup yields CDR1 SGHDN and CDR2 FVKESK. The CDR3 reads CASSLEVVTEAFF. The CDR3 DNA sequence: TGTGCCAGCAGCCTCGAGGTGGTCACTGAAGCTTTCTTT.

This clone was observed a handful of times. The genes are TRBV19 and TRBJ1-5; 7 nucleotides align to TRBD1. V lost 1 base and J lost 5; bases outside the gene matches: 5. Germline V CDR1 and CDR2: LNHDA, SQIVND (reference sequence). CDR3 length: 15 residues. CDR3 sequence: CASSIAAGGHQPQHF. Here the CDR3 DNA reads TGTGCCAGTAGTATAGCCGCAGGGGGGCATCAGCCCCAGCATTTT.

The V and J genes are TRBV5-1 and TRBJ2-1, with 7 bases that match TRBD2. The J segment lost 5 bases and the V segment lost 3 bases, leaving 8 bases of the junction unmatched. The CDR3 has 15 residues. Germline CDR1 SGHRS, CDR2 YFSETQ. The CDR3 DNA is TGCGCCAGCAGCTCCTCCGGGACTACCCACAATGAGCAGTTCTTC. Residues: CASSSSGTTHNEQFF. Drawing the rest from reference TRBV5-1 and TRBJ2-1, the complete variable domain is KAGVTQTPRYLIKTRGQQVTLSCSPISGHRSVSWYQQTPGQGLQFLFEYFSETQRNKGNFPGRFSGRQFSNSRSEMNVSTLELGDSALYLCASSSSGTTHNEQFFGPGTRLTVL.

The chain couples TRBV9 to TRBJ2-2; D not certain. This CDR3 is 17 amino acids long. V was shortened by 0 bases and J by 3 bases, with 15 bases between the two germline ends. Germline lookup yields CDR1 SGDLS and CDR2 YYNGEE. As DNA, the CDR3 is TGTGCCAGCAGCGTAGCTCGAGCATCGGATCACACCGGGGAGCTGTTTTTT. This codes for CASSVARASDHTGELFF.

CDR3 protein: CASSRQDRGPGNEQYF. Here the CDR3 DNA reads TGTGCCAGCTCACGACAGGACAGGGGGCCAGGGAACGAGCAGTACTTC. This chain joins TRBV18 and TRBJ2-7; 11 positions agree with TRBD1. The junction had 10 bases not matched to a gene; V was cut back by 4 bases and J by 5 bases. This CDR3 comprises 16 residues. The germline V gene encodes CDR1 KGHSH and CDR2 LQKENI.

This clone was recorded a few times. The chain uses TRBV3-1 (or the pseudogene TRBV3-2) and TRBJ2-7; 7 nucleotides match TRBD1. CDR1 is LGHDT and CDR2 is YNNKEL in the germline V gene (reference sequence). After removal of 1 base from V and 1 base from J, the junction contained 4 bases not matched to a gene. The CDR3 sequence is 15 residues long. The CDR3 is CASSQAGTASYEQYF. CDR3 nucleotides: TGTGCCAGCAGCCAAGCGGGGACAGCATCCTACGAGCAGTACTTC.

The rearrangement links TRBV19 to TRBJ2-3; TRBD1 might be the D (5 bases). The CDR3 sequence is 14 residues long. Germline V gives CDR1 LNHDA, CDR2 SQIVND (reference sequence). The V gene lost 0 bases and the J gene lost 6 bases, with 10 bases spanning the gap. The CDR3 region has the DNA TGTGCCAGTAGTATAGACAGGGAAACTGATACGCAGTATTTT. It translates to CASSIDRETDTQYF.

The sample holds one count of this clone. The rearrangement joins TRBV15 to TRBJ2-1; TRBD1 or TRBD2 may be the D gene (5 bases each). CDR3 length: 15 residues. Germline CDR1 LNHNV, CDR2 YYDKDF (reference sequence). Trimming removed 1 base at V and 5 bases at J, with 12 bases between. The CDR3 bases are TGTGCCACCAGCAGAGGAGGGACCGCAAACAATGAGCAGTTCTTC. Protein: CATSRGGTANNEQFF.

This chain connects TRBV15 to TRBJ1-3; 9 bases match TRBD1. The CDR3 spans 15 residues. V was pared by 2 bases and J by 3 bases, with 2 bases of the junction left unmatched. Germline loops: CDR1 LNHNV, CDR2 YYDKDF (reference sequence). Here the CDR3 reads CATSRSGQGGNTIYF. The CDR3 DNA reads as TGTGCCACCAGCAGATCGGGACAGGGTGGAAACACCATATATTTT. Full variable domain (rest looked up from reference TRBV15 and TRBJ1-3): DAMVIQNPRYQVTQFGKPVTLSCSQTLNHNVMYWYQQKSSQAPKLLFHYYDKDFNNEADTPDNFQSRRPNTSFCFLDIRSPGLGDTAMYLCATSRSGQGGNTIYFGEGSWLTVV.

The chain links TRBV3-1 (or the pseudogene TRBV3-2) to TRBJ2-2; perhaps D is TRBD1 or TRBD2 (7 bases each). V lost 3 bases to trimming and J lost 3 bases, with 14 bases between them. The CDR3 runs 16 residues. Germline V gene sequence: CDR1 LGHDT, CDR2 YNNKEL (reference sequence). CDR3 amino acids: CASSHWAGGDTGELFF. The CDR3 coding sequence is TGTGCCAGCAGCCATTGGGCAGGGGGGGACACCGGGGAGCTGTTTTTT.

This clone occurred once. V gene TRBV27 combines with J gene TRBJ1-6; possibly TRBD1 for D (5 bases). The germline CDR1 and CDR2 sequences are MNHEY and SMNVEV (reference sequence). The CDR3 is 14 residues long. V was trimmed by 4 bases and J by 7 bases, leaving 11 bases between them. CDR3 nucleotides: TGTGCCAGCAGTTCGGGACGGAGGAATTCACCCCTCCACTTT. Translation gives CASSSGRRNSPLHF.

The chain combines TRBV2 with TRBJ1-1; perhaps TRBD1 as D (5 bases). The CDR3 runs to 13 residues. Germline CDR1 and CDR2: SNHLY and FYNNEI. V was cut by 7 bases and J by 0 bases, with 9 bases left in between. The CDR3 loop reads CASNRNMNTEAFF. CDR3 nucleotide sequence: TGTGCCAGCAACAGGAACATGAACACTGAAGCTTTCTTT. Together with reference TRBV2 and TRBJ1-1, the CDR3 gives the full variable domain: EPEVTQTPSHQVTQMGQEVILRCVPISNHLYFYWYRQILGQKVEFLVSFYNNEISEKSEIFDDQFSVERPDGSNFTLKIRSTKLEDSAMYFCASNRNMNTEAFFGQGTRLTVV.

The CDR3 reads CASRLRLRENTIYF. CDR3 DNA sequence: TGTGCCAGCAGGCTAAGGTTACGCGAAAACACCATATATTTT. The J gene is TRBJ1-3, the V gene TRBV7-9; no definite D call. CDR3 size: 14 residues. Germline CDR1 and CDR2: SEHNR and FQNEAQ (reference sequence). The V end lost 6 bases, the J end lost 6 bases, and 15 bases lay between the germline ends.

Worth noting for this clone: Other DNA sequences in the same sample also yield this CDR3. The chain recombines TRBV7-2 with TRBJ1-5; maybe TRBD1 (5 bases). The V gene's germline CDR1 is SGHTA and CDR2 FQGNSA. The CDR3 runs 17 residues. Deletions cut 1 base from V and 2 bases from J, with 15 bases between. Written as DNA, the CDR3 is TGTGCCAGCAGCTTAGAACGGGGCTTCGATGGCAATCAGCCCCAGCATTTT. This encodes CASSLERGFDGNQPQHF. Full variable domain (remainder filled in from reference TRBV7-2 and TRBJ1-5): GAGVSQSPSNKVTEKGKDVELRCDPISGHTALYWYRQSLGQGLEFLIYFQGNSAPDKSGLPSDRFSAERTGGSVSTLTIQRTQQEDSAVYLCASSLERGFDGNQPQHFGDGTRLSIL.

Here the CDR3 reads CASSVGGTRGPDTQYF. CDR3 sequence (DNA): TGTGCCAGCAGCGTAGGGGGGACTAGGGGCCCAGATACGCAGTATTTT. V usage is TRBV9 and J usage is TRBJ2-3; 8 bases map to TRBD2. The CDR3 spans 16 residues. CDR1 is SGDLS and CDR2 is YYNGEE in the germline V gene. V was pared by 0 bases and J by 4 bases, with 7 bases of the junction left unmatched.

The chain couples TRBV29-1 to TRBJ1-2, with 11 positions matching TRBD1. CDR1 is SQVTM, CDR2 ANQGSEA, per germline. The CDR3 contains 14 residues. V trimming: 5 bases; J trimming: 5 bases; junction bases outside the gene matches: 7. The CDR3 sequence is CSVRTGGASYGYTF. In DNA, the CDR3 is TGCAGCGTTCGGACAGGGGGCGCTTCTTATGGCTACACCTTC.

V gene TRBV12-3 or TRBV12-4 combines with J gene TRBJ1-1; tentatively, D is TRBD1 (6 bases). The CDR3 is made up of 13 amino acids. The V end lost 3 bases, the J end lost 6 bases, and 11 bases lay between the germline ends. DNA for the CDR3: TGTGCCAGCAGTTTGGGGAGGACAGCTGAAGCTTTCTTT. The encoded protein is CASSLGRTAEAFF.